This entry is about one T cell receptor beta chain. Its specific antigen is unknown. Base qualities are not recorded, but no much larger clone differs from it by a single base. The germline V gene sets CDR1 to KGHSH and CDR2 to LQKENI. Trimming takes 4 bases from V and 6 bases from J, and the germline ends sit 22 bases apart. The CDR3 has 17 amino acids, counting the end cysteine and phenylalanine. Only the CDR3 DNA stays, 51 bases, in frame from base 1. Collaborating institutions collected whole blood in K2EDTA tubes following their own protocols. For TCRbeta analysis, collaborators shipped samples as frozen whole blood, isolated PBMCs, or DNA extracted from either of those sample types. The data were obtained in a study of blood T cell repertoires in COVID-19 (TCRdb year 2020). Describing the broader study: The collaborator samples originated in the United States, Italy and Spain and spanned the acute and convalescent phases of COVID-19. Where available, HLA class I and class II types were taken from metadata supplied by the sample provider and were not determined by assay-based typing. A de-identified subject ID, COVID-19 status, age in years and sex were almost always included in the sample metadata. Subjects who had been exposed to COVID-19, were actively infected with it, or had recovered from it provided the deeply sampled blood TCRbeta repertoires that made up the dataset. The repertoires were made available in a free public database intended to serve as a resource for research on the immune response to SARS-CoV-2. Samples were obtained from the ongoing ImmuneRACE study (first 160 participants) and from about 1,300 subjects provided by 6 global collaborators. The prospective study material was composed of cDNA or gDNA derived from T cells, B-cell-depleted T cells, or PBMCs. Here is what the overall study found, with its caveats: The quantity of clinical and demographic metadata differed by source and by participant and was supplied without curation.

TCRbeta CDR3 regions were amplified from genomic DNA by means of the immunoSEQ Assay, a bias-controlled multiplex PCR. The paper's data handling went like this. Within the assay, amplification of reference gene primers was used to estimate how many nucleated cells each sample contained. To quantify the absolute abundance of each unique TCRbeta CDR3 rearrangement, sequence reads were collapsed and filtered. Productive Simpson clonality was computed per sample as the square root of Simpson's diversity index over productive rearrangements. TCRdb took over this immuneACCESS table, retaining in-frame rearrangements with V and J assigned. Such tables are incomplete; in checked studies, under half of the missing clones stem from an unresolved V gene, and the remainder is unexplained. From that table come the V and J calls and clone size; the DNA was used to work out D and trimming. The sample data list 20,000 to 25,000 clones, and 70% to 90% of these were observed just once. Roughly 3.5% of the sample is held by the ten biggest clonotypes.

The chain was built from TRBV18 and TRBJ2-1; perhaps TRBD1 is the D gene, with 5 bases matching. Material for sequencing was peripheral blood. This TCR was sampled from a man between 50 and 59 years old with active COVID-19. The DNA sequence is given as TGTGCCAGCTCACTTTCTTATGCGCAGGGAAGATTCAATGAGCAGTTCTTC. This sequence encodes CASSLSYAQGRFNEQFF.